The TCR beta chain described here comes from a study of glioma-infiltrating T cells. At the level of the study: Low-grade gliomas were grade II; glioblastomas were grade IV at initial diagnosis. Before surgery, glioma patients received dexamethasone for at most six days.

The table lists this clonotype with many counts. What it recognizes is unknown. Study-level findings and limits: Patients with low tissue-blood divergence carried a signature set of shared blood CDR3 motifs. Gliomas, especially low-grade, showed above-expected tissue-blood divergence; non-neoplastic patients showed below.

The iRepertoire nested amplicon-rescue multiplex PCR amplified TCR alpha and beta CDR3s from RNA. TCRdb re-called the multiplex PCR reads with MiXCR, one entry per CDR3 protein. Seen here are about 400,000 distinct CDR3 sequences, about two fifths observed once, and the top ten hold more than 10%. Sequencing was done on a sample of glioma tissue, nonneoplastic brain tissue, or PBMCs (not recorded which). The sequence was obtained from a human donor with low-grade glioma or glioblastoma, undergoing nonglioma brain surgery, or in good health (not recorded which).

CDR3 bases: TGTGCCAGCAGTTTGTTGGCGGGAGGGCAAACAGATACGCAGTATTTT. Residues: CASSLLAGGQTDTQYF. The chain combines TRBV6-2 or TRBV6-3 with TRBJ2-3, with 9 positions matching TRBD2. Germline lookup yields CDR1 MNHEY and CDR2 SVGEGT. CDR3 length: 16 residues. The V gene end was trimmed by 4 bases and the J gene end by 3 bases; junction bases not matched to a gene: 8.